A single sample gave rise to the 12 T cell receptor beta chains below, sequenced in a study of T cell responses to AZD1222 COVID-19 vaccine. Only in-frame clones appear in the TCRdb table, and some are missing; sequencing was by immunoSEQ multiplex PCR. The data contain approximately 110,000 clones, around 90% of them singletons. Sequencing used peripheral blood, obtained on day 0 of AZD1222 vaccination. These TCRs come from an adult in good health.

V is TRBV19 and J is TRBJ2-1; the match to TRBD2 covers 8 bases. This CDR3 comprises 15 residues. The V and J ends lost 3 bases and 5 bases, in that order; junction bases with no gene match: 6. CDR1 is LNHDA, CDR2 SQIVND, per germline (reference sequence). The CDR3 reads CASSMVAGRHNEQFF. For the CDR3, the DNA is TGTGCCAGTAGTATGGTAGCGGGGAGGCACAATGAGCAGTTCTTC.

V and J are TRBV5-4 and TRBJ2-7; D not resolved. From germline, CDR1 is SGHNT and CDR2 YYREEE (reference sequence). There are 15 residues in the CDR3. Trimming removed 4 bases from V and 0 bases from J, with 14 bases in between. CDR3: CASSQLSGPSYEQYF. In DNA, the CDR3 is TGTGCCAGCAGCCAACTCTCTGGACCCTCCTACGAGCAGTACTTC.

This clone has a single count. CDR3 coding DNA: TGTGCCATCCCTCGGGTGATGGAGAGTGGGGATGGCTACACCTTC. It is translated as CAIPRVMESGDGYTF. The genes are TRBV10-3 and TRBJ1-2; no clear D. CDR1 and CDR2 (germline): ENHRY, SYGVKD. V lost 8 bases, J lost 6 bases, and 22 bases lay in between. The CDR3 consists of 15 residues.

This clone was recorded once. The CDR3 spells CAISLKKTSTDTQYF. Here the CDR3 DNA reads TGTGCCATCAGCCTCAAGAAGACTAGCACAGATACGCAGTATTTT. This chain connects TRBV10-3 to TRBJ2-3; D is unresolved. V was clipped by 6 bases and J by 0 bases, with 13 bases between them. The CDR3 has 15 amino acids. CDR1 and CDR2 (germline): ENHRY, SYGVKD.

This clone appeared a single time. The chain has TRBV27 and TRBJ1-1, with D possibly matching TRBD1 (6 bases). The V end was cut by 5 bases, the J end by 2 bases, with 9 bases between. The germline CDR1 and CDR2 sequences are MNHEY and SMNVEV (reference sequence). The CDR3 length is 13 residues. CDR3 loop: CASSTTGNTEAFF. DNA for the CDR3: TGTGCCAGCAGTACGACAGGTAACACTGAAGCTTTCTTT.

This chain uses TRBV7-9 with TRBJ1-6, with 11 positions matching TRBD1. Per germline, CDR1 SEHNR and CDR2 FQNEAQ (reference sequence). This CDR3 contains 15 residues. Germline trimming cut 5 bases from V and 10 bases from J; bases unmatched to any gene: 7. The CDR3: CASSMWTGGRSPLHF. The CDR3 DNA reads TGTGCCAGCAGCATGTGGACAGGGGGCAGGTCACCCCTCCACTTT. The variable domain in full, with the rest retrieved from reference TRBV7-9 and TRBJ1-6, is DTGVSQNPRHKITKRGQNVTFRCDPISEHNRLYWYRQTLGQGPEFLTYFQNEAQLEKSRLLSDRFSAERPKGSFSTLEIQRTEQGDSAMYLCASSMWTGGRSPLHFGNGTRLTVT.

This chain uses TRBV4-1 with TRBJ2-7; a possible D gene is TRBD2 (6 bases). V lost 4 bases and J lost 6, with 10 bases in between. This CDR3 region has 12 residues. The germline CDR1 and CDR2 sequences are MGHRA and YSYEKL. CDR3 in amino acids: CASSPLGGEQYF. The CDR3 DNA follows: TGCGCCAGCAGCCCCCTGGGGGGCGAGCAGTACTTC.

The chain links TRBV28 to TRBJ1-5, with D possibly matching TRBD1 (6 bases). The CDR3 runs 16 residues. Trimming left V 7 bases short and J 1 base short, with 17 bases between. Germline V gene sequence: CDR1 MDHEN, CDR2 SYDVKM. In DNA, the CDR3 is TGTGCCAGCAACATCCCCGGGGGGGGCAGCAATCAGCCCCAGCATTTT. As protein: CASNIPGGGSNQPQHF.

V gene TRBV23-1 combines with J gene TRBJ1-1; tentative D call: TRBD1 (5 bases). TRBV23-1 is assigned to the ORF class and has an uncertain function. This CDR3 region has 13 residues. Between the trimmed V and J ends, which lost 2 bases and 5 bases, there was a span of 9 bases. The CDR3 sequence: CASSQNRLTEAFF. CDR3 sequence (DNA): TGCGCCAGCAGTCAAAACAGGCTTACTGAAGCTTTCTTT.

This clone has a single count. This chain joins TRBV6-2 or TRBV6-3 and TRBJ2-5; D may be TRBD2 (6 bases). Germline CDR1 reads MNHEY; CDR2 reads SVGEGT. Between the trimmed V and J ends, which lost 5 bases and 5 bases, there was a span of 15 bases. The CDR3 has 14 amino acids. DNA of the CDR3: TGTGCCAGCAGTCAACGACTAGGCGGTGAGACCCAGTACTTC. This codes for CASSQRLGGETQYF.

This chain links TRBV11-2 with TRBJ2-7; D may be TRBD1 (6 bases). The germline V and J ends were trimmed by 5 bases and 0 bases, with 11 bases remaining between them. The CDR3 sequence is 14 residues long. Germline loops: CDR1 SGHAT, CDR2 FQNNGV. The CDR3 DNA is TGTGCCAGCAGCATCGTCAGGGGCTCCTACGAGCAGTACTTC. Translation: CASSIVRGSYEQYF.

The chain is built from TRBV25-1 and TRBJ1-2; D is uncertain. The CDR3 covers 13 residues. Deletions cut 4 bases from V and 4 bases from J, with 10 bases between. CDR1 and CDR2 from the germline V gene are MGHDK and SYGVNS. CDR3 in DNA: TGTGCCAGCAGTGTAACCGCCGTCTATGGCTACACCTTC. It translates to CASSVTAVYGYTF.